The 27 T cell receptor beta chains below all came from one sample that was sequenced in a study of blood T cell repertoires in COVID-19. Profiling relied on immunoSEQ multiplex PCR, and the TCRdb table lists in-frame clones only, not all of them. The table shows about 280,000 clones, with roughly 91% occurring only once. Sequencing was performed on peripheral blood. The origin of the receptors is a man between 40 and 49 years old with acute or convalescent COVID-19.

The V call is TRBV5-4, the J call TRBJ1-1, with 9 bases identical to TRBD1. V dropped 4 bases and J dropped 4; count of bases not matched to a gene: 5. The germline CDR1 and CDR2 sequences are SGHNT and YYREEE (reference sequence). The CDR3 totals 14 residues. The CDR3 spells CASSSRTGVTEAFF. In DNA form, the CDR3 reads TGTGCCAGCAGCAGTAGGACAGGGGTCACTGAAGCTTTCTTT.

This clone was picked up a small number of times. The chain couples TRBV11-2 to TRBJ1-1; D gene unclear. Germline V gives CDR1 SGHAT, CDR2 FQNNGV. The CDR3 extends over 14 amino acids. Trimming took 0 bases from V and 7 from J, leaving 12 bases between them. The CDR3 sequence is CASSLDQWPDEAFF. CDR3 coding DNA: TGTGCCAGCAGCTTAGATCAATGGCCCGATGAAGCTTTCTTT.

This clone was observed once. The CDR3 DNA follows: TGTGCTACGGGGGTCCGGACAGGGAGCATTGGCTACACCTTC. As protein: CATGVRTGSIGYTF. The V call is TRBV7-8, the J call TRBJ1-2; 8 bases line up with TRBD1. Germline V gene sequence: CDR1 SGHVS, CDR2 FQNEAQ. The CDR3 consists of 14 residues.

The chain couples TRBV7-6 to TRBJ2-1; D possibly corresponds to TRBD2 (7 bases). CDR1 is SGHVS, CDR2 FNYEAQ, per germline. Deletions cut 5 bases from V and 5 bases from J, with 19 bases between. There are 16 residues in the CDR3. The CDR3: CASSPRGGAGNNEQFF. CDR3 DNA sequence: TGTGCCAGCAGCCCTAGAGGGGGGGCGGGGAACAATGAGCAGTTCTTC.

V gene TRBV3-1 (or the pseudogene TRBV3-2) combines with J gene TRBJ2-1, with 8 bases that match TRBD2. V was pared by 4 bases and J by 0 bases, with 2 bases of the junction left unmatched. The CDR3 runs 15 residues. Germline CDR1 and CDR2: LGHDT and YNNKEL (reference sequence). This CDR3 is CASSPSGSSYNEQFF. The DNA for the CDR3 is TGTGCCAGCAGCCCGAGCGGGAGCTCCTACAATGAGCAGTTCTTC.

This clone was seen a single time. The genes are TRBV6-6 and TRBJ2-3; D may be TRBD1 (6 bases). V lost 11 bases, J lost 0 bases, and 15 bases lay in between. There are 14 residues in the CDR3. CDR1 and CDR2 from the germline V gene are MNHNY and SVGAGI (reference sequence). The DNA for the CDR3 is TGTGCCGGAAGACAGGCCATGAGCACAGATACGCAGTATTTT. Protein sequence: CAGRQAMSTDTQYF.

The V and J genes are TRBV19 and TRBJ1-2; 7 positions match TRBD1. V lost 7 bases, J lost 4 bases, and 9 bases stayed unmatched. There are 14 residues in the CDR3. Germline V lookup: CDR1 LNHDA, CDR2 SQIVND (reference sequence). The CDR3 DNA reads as TGTGCCAGTATTTGGACAGGAGCCAGCTATGGCTACACCTTC. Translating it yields CASIWTGASYGYTF.

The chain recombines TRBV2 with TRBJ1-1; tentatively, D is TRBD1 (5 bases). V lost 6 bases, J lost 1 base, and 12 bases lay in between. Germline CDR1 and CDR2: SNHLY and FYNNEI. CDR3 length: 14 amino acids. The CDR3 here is CASRGRGRNTEAFF. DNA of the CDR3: TGTGCCAGCAGGGGGCGGGGCAGGAACACTGAAGCTTTCTTT.

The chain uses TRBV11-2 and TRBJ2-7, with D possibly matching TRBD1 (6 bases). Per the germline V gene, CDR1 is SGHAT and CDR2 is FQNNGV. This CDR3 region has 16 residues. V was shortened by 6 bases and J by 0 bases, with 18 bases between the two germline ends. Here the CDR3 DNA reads TGTGCCAGCAGTCCAGGACAGATTCAAAGCTCCTACGAGCAGTACTTC. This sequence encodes CASSPGQIQSSYEQYF.

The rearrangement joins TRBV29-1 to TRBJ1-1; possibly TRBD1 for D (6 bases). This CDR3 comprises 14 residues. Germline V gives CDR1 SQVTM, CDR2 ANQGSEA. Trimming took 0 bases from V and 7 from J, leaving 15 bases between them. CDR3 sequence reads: CSVEDPAGDREAFF. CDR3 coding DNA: TGCAGCGTTGAAGACCCCGCAGGGGATCGTGAAGCTTTCTTT.

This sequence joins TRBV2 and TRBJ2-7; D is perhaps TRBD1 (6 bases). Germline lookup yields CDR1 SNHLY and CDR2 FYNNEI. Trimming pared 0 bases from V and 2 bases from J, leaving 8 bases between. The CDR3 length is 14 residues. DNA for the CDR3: TGTGCCAGCAGTGAAGCAGGGGGAGCCTACGAGCAGTACTTC. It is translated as CASSEAGGAYEQYF.

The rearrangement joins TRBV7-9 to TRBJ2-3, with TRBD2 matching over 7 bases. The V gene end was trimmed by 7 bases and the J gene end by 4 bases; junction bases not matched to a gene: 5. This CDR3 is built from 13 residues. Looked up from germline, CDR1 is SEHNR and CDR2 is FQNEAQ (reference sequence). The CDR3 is CASKDGRPDTQYF. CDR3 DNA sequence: TGTGCCAGCAAGGACGGGAGGCCAGATACGCAGTATTTT.

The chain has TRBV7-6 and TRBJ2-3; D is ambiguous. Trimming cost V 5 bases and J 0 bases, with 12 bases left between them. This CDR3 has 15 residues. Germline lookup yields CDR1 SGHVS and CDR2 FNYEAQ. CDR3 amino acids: CASSRLGASTDTQYF. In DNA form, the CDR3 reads TGTGCCAGCAGCCGCCTAGGAGCGAGCACAGATACGCAGTATTTT.

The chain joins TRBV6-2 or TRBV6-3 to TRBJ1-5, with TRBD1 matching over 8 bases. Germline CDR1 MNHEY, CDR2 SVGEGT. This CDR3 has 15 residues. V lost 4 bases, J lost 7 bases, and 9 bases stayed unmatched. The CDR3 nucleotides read TGTGCCAGCAGTTTGGACAGGGAGGGAAAACAGCCCCAGCATTTT. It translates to CASSLDREGKQPQHF.

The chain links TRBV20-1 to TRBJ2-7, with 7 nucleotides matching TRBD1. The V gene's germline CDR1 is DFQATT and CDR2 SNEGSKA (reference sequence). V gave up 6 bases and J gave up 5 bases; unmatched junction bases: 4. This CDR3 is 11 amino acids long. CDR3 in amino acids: CSAMTGNEQYF. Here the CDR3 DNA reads TGCAGTGCCATGACAGGGAACGAGCAGTACTTC.

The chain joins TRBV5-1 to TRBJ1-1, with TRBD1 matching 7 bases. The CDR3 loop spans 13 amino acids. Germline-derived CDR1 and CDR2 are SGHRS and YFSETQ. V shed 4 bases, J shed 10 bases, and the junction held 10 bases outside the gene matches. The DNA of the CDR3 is TGCGCCAGCAGCCCTGGCACAGGGGCCTCAGCTTTCTTT. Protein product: CASSPGTGASAFF.

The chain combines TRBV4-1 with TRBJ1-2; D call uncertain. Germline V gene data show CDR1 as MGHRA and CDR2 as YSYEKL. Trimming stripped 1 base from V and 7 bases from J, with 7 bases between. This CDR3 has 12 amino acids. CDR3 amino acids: CASSQAGSGYTF. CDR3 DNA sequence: TGCGCCAGCAGCCAAGCGGGGAGTGGCTACACCTTC.

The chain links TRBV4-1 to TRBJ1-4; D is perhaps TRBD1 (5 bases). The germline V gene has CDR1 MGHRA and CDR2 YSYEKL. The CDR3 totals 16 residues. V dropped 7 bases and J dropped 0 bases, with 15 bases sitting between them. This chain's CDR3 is CASMPAGGATNEKLFF. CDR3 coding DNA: TGCGCCAGCATGCCGGCCGGGGGGGCAACTAATGAAAAACTGTTTTTT.

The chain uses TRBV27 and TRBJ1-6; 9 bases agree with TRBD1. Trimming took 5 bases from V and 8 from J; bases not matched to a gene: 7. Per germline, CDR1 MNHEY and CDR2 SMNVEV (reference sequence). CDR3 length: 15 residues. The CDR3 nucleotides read TGTGCCAGCAGTCCCCGGGACAGGGCTTATTCACCCCTCCACTTT. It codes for CASSPRDRAYSPLHF.

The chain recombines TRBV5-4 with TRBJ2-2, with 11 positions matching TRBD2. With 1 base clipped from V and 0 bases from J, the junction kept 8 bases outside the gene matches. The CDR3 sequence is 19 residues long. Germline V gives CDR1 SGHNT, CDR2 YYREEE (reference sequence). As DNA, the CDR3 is TGTGCCAGCAGCTTGTCAAGGCTAGCGGGGGGCGCGAACACCGGGGAGCTGTTTTTT. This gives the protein CASSLSRLAGGANTGELFF.

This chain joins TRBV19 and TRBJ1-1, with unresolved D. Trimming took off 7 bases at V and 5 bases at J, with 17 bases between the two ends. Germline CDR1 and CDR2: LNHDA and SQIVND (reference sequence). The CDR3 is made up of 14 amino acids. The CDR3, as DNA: TGTGCCAGTATCCGAGAGGGATGGAGGACTGAAGCTTTCTTT. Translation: CASIREGWRTEAFF.

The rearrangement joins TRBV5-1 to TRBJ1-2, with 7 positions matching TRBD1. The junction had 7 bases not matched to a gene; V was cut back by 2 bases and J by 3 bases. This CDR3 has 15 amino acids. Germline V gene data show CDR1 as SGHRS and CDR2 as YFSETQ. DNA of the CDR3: TGCGCCAGCAGCTTCCAAGGGGGCCGGGACTATGGCTACACCTTC. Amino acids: CASSFQGGRDYGYTF. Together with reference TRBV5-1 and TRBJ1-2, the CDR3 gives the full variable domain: KAGVTQTPRYLIKTRGQQVTLSCSPISGHRSVSWYQQTPGQGLQFLFEYFSETQRNKGNFPGRFSGRQFSNSRSEMNVSTLELGDSALYLCASSFQGGRDYGYTFGSGTRLTVV.

The CDR3 nucleotides read TGTGCCAGCAGCTTGAACGGAGAGGTTGGCTACACCTTC. It is translated as CASSLNGEVGYTF. The gene calls are TRBV5-8 and TRBJ1-2; D unclear. The CDR3 has 13 amino acids. Trimming left V 1 base short and J 7 bases short, with 11 bases between. Germline assignment: CDR1 SGHTS and CDR2 YDEGEE.

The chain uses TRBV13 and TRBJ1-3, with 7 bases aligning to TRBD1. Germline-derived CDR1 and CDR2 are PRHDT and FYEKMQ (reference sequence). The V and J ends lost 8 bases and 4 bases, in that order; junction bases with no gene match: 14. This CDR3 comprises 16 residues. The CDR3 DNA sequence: TGTGCCAGCCGGGAAGAATACCGGGACAGAGGAAACACCATATATTTT. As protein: CASREEYRDRGNTIYF.

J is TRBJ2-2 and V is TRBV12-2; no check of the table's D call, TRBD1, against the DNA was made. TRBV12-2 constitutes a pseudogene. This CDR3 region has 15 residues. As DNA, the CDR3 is TGTGCAAGTCGCCCGGGACAGGGAAGCACCGGGGAGCTGTTTTTT. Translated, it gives CASRPGQGSTGELFF.

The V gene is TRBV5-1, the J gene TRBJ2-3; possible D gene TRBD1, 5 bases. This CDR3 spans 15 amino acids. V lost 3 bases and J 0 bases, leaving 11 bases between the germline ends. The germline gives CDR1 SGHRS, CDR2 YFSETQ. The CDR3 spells CASSSAGPSTDTQYF. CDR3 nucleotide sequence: TGCGCCAGCAGCTCAGCAGGGCCTAGCACAGATACGCAGTATTTT.

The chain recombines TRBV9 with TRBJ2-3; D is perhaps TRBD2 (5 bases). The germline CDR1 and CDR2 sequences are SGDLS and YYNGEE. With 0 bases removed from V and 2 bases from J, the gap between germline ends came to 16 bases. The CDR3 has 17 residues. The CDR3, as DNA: TGTGCCAGCAGCGTAGGACAAGGAGAGCGGATCACAGATACGCAGTATTTT. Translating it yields CASSVGQGERITDTQYF.